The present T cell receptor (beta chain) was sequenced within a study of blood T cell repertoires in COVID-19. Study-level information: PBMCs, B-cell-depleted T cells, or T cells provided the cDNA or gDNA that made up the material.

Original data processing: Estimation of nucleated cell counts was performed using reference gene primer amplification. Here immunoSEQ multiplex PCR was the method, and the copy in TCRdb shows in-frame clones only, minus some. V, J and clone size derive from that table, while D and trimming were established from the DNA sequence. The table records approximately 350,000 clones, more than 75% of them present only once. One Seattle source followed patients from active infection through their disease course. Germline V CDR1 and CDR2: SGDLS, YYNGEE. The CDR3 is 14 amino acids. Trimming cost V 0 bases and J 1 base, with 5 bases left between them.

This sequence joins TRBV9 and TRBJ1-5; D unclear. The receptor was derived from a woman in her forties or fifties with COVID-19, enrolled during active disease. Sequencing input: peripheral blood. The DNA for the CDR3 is TGTGCCAGCAGCGTAGGCACAAGCAATCAGCCCCAGCATTTT. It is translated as CASSVGTSNQPQHF.